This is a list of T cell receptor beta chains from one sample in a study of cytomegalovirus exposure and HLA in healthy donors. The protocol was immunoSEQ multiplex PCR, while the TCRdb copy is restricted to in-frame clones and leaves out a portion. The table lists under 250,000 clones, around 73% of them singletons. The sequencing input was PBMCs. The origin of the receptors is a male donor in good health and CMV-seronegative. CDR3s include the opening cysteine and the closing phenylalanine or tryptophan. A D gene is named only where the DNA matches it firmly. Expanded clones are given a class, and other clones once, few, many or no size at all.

CASSAPQGSGNTIYF	TGTGCCAGCAGCGCCCCGCAGGGCTCTGGAAACACCATATATTTT	NA	TRBV9	TRBJ1-3	NA
CSVDRANTEAFF	TGCAGCGTTGACAGGGCAAACACTGAAGCTTTCTTT	NA	TRBV29-1	TRBJ1-1	few
CASSLGPTGVTHNEQFF	TGTGCCAGCAGCTTAGGGCCGACGGGAGTAACCCACAATGAGCAGTTCTTC	NA	TRBV7-3	TRBJ2-1	NA
CASSLTTLEGGAGELFF	TGTGCCAGCAGTTTGACCACTCTTGAGGGGGGGGCCGGGGAGCTGTTTTTT	NA	TRBV27	TRBJ2-2	NA
CARSLAPGDLYNSPLHF	TGTGCCAGAAGCTTGGCTCCAGGGGACCTTTATAATTCACCCCTCCACTTT	NA	TRBV5-3	TRBJ1-6	NA
CASSLVDADTQYF	TGTGCCAGCAGTTTAGTAGATGCAGATACGCAGTATTTT	NA	TRBV27	TRBJ2-3	once
CASSLAPGGYEQYF	TGTGCCAGCAGCTTGGCCCCAGGGGGGTACGAGCAGTACTTC	NA	TRBV5-5	TRBJ2-7	once
CASSRGQTYEQYF	TGCGCCAGCAGCAGGGGACAGACCTACGAGCAGTACTTC	TRBD1	TRBV5-1	TRBJ2-7	NA
CASSLRLAGGRTDTQYF	TGTGCCAGCAGTTTAAGGCTAGCGGGAGGGAGAACAGATACGCAGTATTTT	TRBD2	TRBV27	TRBJ2-3	NA
CASSLGVVGRGSLVDEQFF	TGTGCCAGCAGCTTAGGGGTTGTTGGCCGCGGGAGCTTGGTGGATGAGCAGTTCTTC	TRBD2	TRBV7-9	TRBJ2-1	NA
CSVRLNSYEQYF	TGCAGCGTTCGACTCAATTCCTACGAGCAGTACTTC	NA	TRBV29-1	TRBJ2-7	few
CASSLTGSNEKLFF	TGTGCCAGCAGCTTGACAGGGTCGAATGAAAAACTGTTTTTT	TRBD1	TRBV7-9	TRBJ1-4	NA
CASSELAGPSTDTQYF	TGTGCCAGCAGTGAATTAGCGGGGCCTAGCACAGATACGCAGTATTTT	TRBD2	TRBV6-1	TRBJ2-3	NA
CASSLDRRGEYEQYF	TGTGCCAGCAGCTTGGACAGGAGAGGCGAATACGAGCAGTACTTC	TRBD1	TRBV28	TRBJ2-7	once
CASSARLAGSYEQYF	TGTGCCAGCAGTGCCAGACTAGCGGGAAGCTACGAGCAGTACTTC	TRBD2	TRBV2	TRBJ2-7	NA
CSANKAGDPQETQYF	TGCAGCGCTAATAAAGCGGGAGACCCTCAAGAGACCCAGTACTTC	TRBD2	TRBV29-1	TRBJ2-5	NA
CASSSTSGQPNEQFF	TGCGCCAGCAGCTCGACTAGCGGACAGCCCAATGAGCAGTTCTTC	TRBD2	TRBV5-1	TRBJ2-1	few
CAWSRGASYGYTF	TGTGCCTGGAGTCGGGGGGCCTCCTATGGCTACACCTTC	NA	TRBV30	TRBJ1-2	few
CASSLAGSSGNTIYF	TGTGCCAGCAGCTTAGCCGGGAGCTCTGGAAACACCATATATTTT	NA	TRBV7-9	TRBJ1-3	NA
CASSTSATGRNGYTF	TGTGCCAGCAGTACCTCCGCGACAGGGAGAAATGGCTACACCTTC	TRBD1	TRBV28	TRBJ1-2	NA
CSGQSTDTQYF	TGCAGTGGTCAGAGCACAGATACGCAGTATTTT	NA	TRBV20-1	TRBJ2-3	NA
CASSRQGGTVPKLYNEQFF	TGTGCCAGCAGCCGACAGGGGGGGACTGTCCCTAAACTCTACAATGAGCAGTTCTTC	TRBD1	TRBV14	TRBJ2-1	NA
CASSRGLADYEQYF	TGTGCCAGCAGCCGAGGACTAGCAGATTACGAGCAGTACTTC	TRBD2	TRBV7-9	TRBJ2-7	NA
CASSGGTGVANEKLFF	TGTGCCAGCAGCGGAGGGACAGGGGTCGCTAATGAAAAACTGTTTTTT	TRBD1	TRBV5-5	TRBJ1-4	NA
CASSLGLAYEQYF	TGTGCCAGCAGTTTAGGACTAGCTTACGAGCAGTACTTC	TRBD2	TRBV27	TRBJ2-7	NA
CASSIPGTRNIQYF	TGCGCCAGCAGCATTCCCGGGACTCGGAACATTCAGTACTTC	NA	TRBV5-1	TRBJ2-4	NA
CASSEAGGPNEQFF	TGCGCCAGCAGTGAGGCAGGGGGCCCCAATGAGCAGTTCTTC	TRBD1	TRBV10-1	TRBJ2-1	few
CASSPGYEQYF	TGTGCCAGCAGCCCCGGGTACGAGCAGTACTTC	NA	TRBV7-2	TRBJ2-7	NA
CASSNARGAPTEAFF	TGTGCCAGCAGCAACGCCAGGGGGGCGCCTACTGAAGCTTTCTTT	TRBD1	TRBV11-2	TRBJ1-1	NA
CASSEYVPGGYGYTF	TGTGCCAGCAGTGAATACGTGCCAGGGGGCTATGGCTACACCTTC	TRBD1	TRBV25-1	TRBJ1-2	NA
CASSLDRGLNYGYTF	TGTGCCAGTAGTCTCGACAGGGGGCTTAACTATGGCTACACCTTC	TRBD1	TRBV19	TRBJ1-2	NA
CASSLEAGGTEAFF	TGTGCCAGCAGCTTAGAAGCTGGAGGCACTGAAGCTTTCTTT	NA	TRBV11-2	TRBJ1-1	NA
CASKPGWTNYGYTF	TGTGCCAGTAAGCCAGGGTGGACTAACTATGGCTACACCTTC	NA	TRBV19	TRBJ1-2	NA
CASSTRTGGTYNEQFF	TGTGCCAGCAGTACAAGGACAGGGGGTACCTACAATGAGCAGTTCTTC	TRBD1	TRBV28	TRBJ2-1	NA
CASSLSLSRIYEQYF	TGTGCCAGCAGCCTCTCCCTAAGCAGGATCTACGAGCAGTACTTC	NA	TRBV14	TRBJ2-7	NA
CASSLRQGVREQYF	TGTGCCAGCAGCTTGAGACAGGGGGTGAGGGAGCAGTACTTC	TRBD1	TRBV5-8	TRBJ2-7	NA
CASSLDTYEQYF	TGTGCCAGCAGCCTGGACACCTACGAGCAGTACTTC	NA	TRBV9	TRBJ2-7	NA
CASSVLPGLTYNEQFF	TGTGCCAGCAGCGTACTACCGGGACTCACCTACAATGAGCAGTTCTTC	NA	TRBV9	TRBJ2-1	NA
CASSEGLLAGLYNEQFF	TGTGCCAGCAGTGAAGGCCTCCTAGCGGGTCTTTACAATGAGCAGTTCTTC	TRBD2	TRBV6-1	TRBJ2-1	NA
CASSWDSHSTDTQYF	TGCGCCAGCAGCTGGGACAGTCACTCCACAGATACGCAGTATTTT	TRBD1	TRBV5-1	TRBJ2-3	few
CASSPYGQDKDGYTF	TGTGCCAGCAGCCCCTACGGACAGGACAAAGATGGCTACACCTTC	TRBD1	TRBV6-5	TRBJ1-2	once
CASSLEGAADTQYF	TGCGCCAGCAGTCTAGAGGGGGCCGCAGATACGCAGTATTTT	TRBD1	TRBV10-2	TRBJ2-3	NA
CASSVGIGGTYEQYF	TGTGCCAGCAGCGTAGGAATCGGAGGTACCTACGAGCAGTACTTC	NA	TRBV9	TRBJ2-7	NA
CASKGSGGVRTGELFF	TGTGCCAGCAAGGGGTCGGGAGGGGTGCGCACCGGGGAGCTGTTTTTT	TRBD2	TRBV2	TRBJ2-2	NA